These 5 T cell receptor beta chains were sequenced from one sample in a study of glioma-infiltrating T cells. TCR alpha and beta CDR3 regions were amplified from RNA using iRepertoire nested multiplex PCR. TCRdb re-called the multiplex PCR reads with MiXCR, one entry per CDR3 protein. The profile shows about 140,000 distinct CDR3 sequences, 35% to 50% of them singletons. Sequencing used glioma tissue, nonneoplastic brain tissue, or PBMCs (not recorded which). All receptors come from a human donor with low-grade glioma or glioblastoma, undergoing nonglioma brain surgery, or in good health (not recorded which).

Of note for this clonotype: This may arise from a read error, as a much more abundant clone is one base away. This chain links TRBV6-2 or TRBV6-3 with TRBJ2-7, with TRBD1 matching 7 bases. This CDR3 spans 14 amino acids. Trimming removed 9 bases from V and 4 bases from J; junction bases left unmatched: 12. Germline CDR1 is MNHEY and CDR2 is SVGEGT. CDR3 in amino acids: CARRMDRIFYEQYF. CDR3 sequence (DNA): TGTGCCAGAAGGATGGACAGGATCTTTTACGAGCAGTACTTC.

This clonotype was found a few times. V gene TRBV3-1 combines with J gene TRBJ1-6; TRBD1 matches 7 bases. CDR3 length: 14 residues. The V gene's germline CDR1 is LGHDT and CDR2 YNNKEL (reference sequence). V lost 5 bases and J lost 8; bases outside the gene matches: 6. As DNA, the CDR3 is TGTGCCAGCAGCTCTGGACAGGAGTATTCACCCCTCCACTTT. Translation: CASSSGQEYSPLHF.

V and J are TRBV12-3 or TRBV12-4 and TRBJ2-5; possibly TRBD1 for D (6 bases). The CDR3 totals 14 residues. Trimming shortened V by 2 bases and J by 1 base, and 8 bases separated the two germline ends. The CDR3 loop reads CASSLTGRQETQYF. The CDR3 DNA reads as TGTGCCAGCAGTTTAACAGGGCGCCAAGAGACCCAGTACTTC.

In its sample, this clonotype was seen a few times. The chain uses TRBV3-1 and TRBJ2-1, with D possibly called TRBD1 or TRBD2 (5 bases each). Germline CDR1 is LGHDT and CDR2 is YNNKEL (reference sequence). The CDR3 sequence is 13 residues long. The CDR3 loop reads CSAGASSYNEQFF. The CDR3 DNA reads as TGTTCCGCCGGGGCTAGCTCCTACAATGAGCAGTTCTTC.

This clonotype was observed once. The rearrangement uses TRBV20-1 and TRBJ2-3; possible D gene TRBD2, 5 bases. This CDR3 spans 14 amino acids. Germline assignment: CDR1 DFQATT and CDR2 SNEGSKA (reference sequence). V was shortened by 5 bases and J by 5 bases, with 17 bases between the two germline ends. The CDR3 coding sequence is TGCAGTGCTGCCTCTAGGGAGCGGAAAGATACGCAGTATTTT. Amino acids: CSAASRERKDTQYF.